The 9 T cell receptor beta chains presented below share a single source sample, sequenced in a study of T cell responses to AZD1222 COVID-19 vaccine. Repertoires were generated with immunoSEQ multiplex PCR, while TCRdb's copy carries only in-frame clones and drops some. The sample lists approximately 270,000 clones, 90% to 95% occurring once. Sequenced material: peripheral blood, taken 28 days after the second AZD1222 dose. All receptors come from an adult who received the AZD1222 COVID-19 vaccine.

This sequence joins TRBV5-1 and TRBJ2-3; no definite D call. Germline V gene sequence: CDR1 SGHRS, CDR2 YFSETQ. Trimming removed 2 bases at V and 2 bases at J, with 15 bases between. CDR3 length: 16 amino acids. CDR3 in DNA: TGCGCCAGCAGCTTCCGACCCGAAAGCGTCACAGATACGCAGTATTTT. Protein sequence: CASSFRPESVTDTQYF. Filled out from reference TRBV5-1 and TRBJ2-3, the complete variable domain reads KAGVTQTPRYLIKTRGQQVTLSCSPISGHRSVSWYQQTPGQGLQFLFEYFSETQRNKGNFPGRFSGRQFSNSRSEMNVSTLELGDSALYLCASSFRPESVTDTQYFGPGTRLTVL.

The chain has TRBV7-8 and TRBJ2-2; maybe TRBD1 (5 bases). With 5 bases removed from V and 4 bases from J, the gap between germline ends came to 14 bases. Germline V gene data show CDR1 as SGHVS and CDR2 as FQNEAQ. The CDR3 loop spans 15 amino acids. CDR3 region: CASSRDRIPTGELFF. CDR3 coding DNA: TGTGCCAGCAGCCGAGACAGAATCCCCACCGGGGAGCTGTTTTTT.

The chain is built from TRBV28 and TRBJ1-4; a weak D match, TRBD1 (6 bases). The CDR3 is made up of 14 amino acids. In germline, CDR1 is MDHEN, CDR2 SYDVKM. The ends were cut back, 5 bases at V and 1 base at J, with 8 bases in the middle. In nucleotides, the CDR3 is TGTGCCAGCAGTGAGACAGGAACTAATGAAAAACTGTTTTTT. This gives the protein CASSETGTNEKLFF.

This clone was seen just once. V usage is TRBV2 and J usage is TRBJ1-5; D might be TRBD1 (5 bases). CDR1 is SNHLY and CDR2 is FYNNEI in the germline V gene. The CDR3 spans 14 residues. Trimming took off 5 bases at V and 8 bases at J, with 16 bases between the two ends. The CDR3 sequence: CASSLGKGGEPQHF. The CDR3 bases are TGTGCCAGCAGTCTAGGGAAGGGAGGGGAGCCCCAGCATTTT.

V is TRBV9 and J is TRBJ2-7; no clear D. The length of the CDR3 is 12 residues. V was trimmed by 4 bases and J by 5 bases, leaving 10 bases between them. Germline V gene data show CDR1 as SGDLS and CDR2 as YYNGEE. The CDR3 reads CASSPPSNEQYF. The CDR3 DNA reads as TGTGCCAGCAGCCCCCCGTCAAACGAGCAGTACTTC.

This sequence joins TRBV5-1 and TRBJ2-4; D not certain. The V end was cut by 4 bases, the J end by 8 bases, with 13 bases between. This CDR3 is 13 amino acids long. Germline values: CDR1 SGHRS, CDR2 YFSETQ. CDR3 sequence (DNA): TGCGCCAGCAGCCAAGGGATAGACTACATTCAGTACTTC. This sequence encodes CASSQGIDYIQYF.

The V and J genes are TRBV28 and TRBJ1-5, with unresolved D. The germline V gene encodes CDR1 MDHEN and CDR2 SYDVKM. The CDR3 length is 15 residues. V lost 5 bases and J lost 0, with 11 bases in between. This CDR3 is CASSPPRYSNQPQHF. The CDR3 DNA reads as TGTGCCAGCAGTCCCCCCCGGTATAGCAATCAGCCCCAGCATTTT.

The V and J genes are TRBV11-2 and TRBJ1-5; weak D call: TRBD1 (5 bases). Germline V gene data show CDR1 as SGHAT and CDR2 as FQNNGV. V was clipped by 3 bases and J by 5 bases, with 8 bases between them. The CDR3 runs 13 residues. DNA of the CDR3: TGTGCCAGCAGCTTGGGGGGGGATCAGCCCCAGCATTTT. This translates into CASSLGGDQPQHF.

The V and J genes are TRBV7-2 and TRBJ1-2, with no clear D. This CDR3 region has 18 residues. V lost 6 bases, J lost 0 bases, and 23 bases lay in between. The V gene's germline CDR1 is SGHTA and CDR2 FQGNSA. The CDR3 reads CASSPGIGEFGTNYGYTF. CDR3 in DNA: TGTGCCAGCAGTCCTGGAATCGGCGAGTTCGGGACTAACTATGGCTACACCTTC. Drawing the rest from reference TRBV7-2 and TRBJ1-2, the complete variable domain is GAGVSQSPSNKVTEKGKDVELRCDPISGHTALYWYRQSLGQGLEFLIYFQGNSAPDKSGLPSDRFSAERTGGSVSTLTIQRTQQEDSAVYLCASSPGIGEFGTNYGYTFGSGTRLTVV.